The 10 T cell receptor beta chains given below trace back to one sample, sequenced in a study of OX40 agonist ivuxolimab in advanced cancers. Produced via immunoSEQ multiplex PCR; TCRdb's table is partial and in-frame only. The table records some 59,000 clones, less than 95% of them present only once. The sample was CD4+ or CD8+ T cells sorted from blood, taken in a trial of the OX40 agonist ivuxolimab. The receptors here all came from an adult with an advanced solid tumor such as melanoma, head and neck, liver or kidney cancer.

V and J are TRBV27 and TRBJ2-2; D may be TRBD2 (7 bases). The CDR3 loop spans 14 amino acids. The germline V and J ends were trimmed by 6 bases and 6 bases, with 14 bases remaining between them. Germline-derived CDR1 and CDR2 are MNHEY and SMNVEV (reference sequence). Written as DNA, the CDR3 is TGTGCCAGCAGCCTGGGGGGGGCCTCCGGGGAGCTGTTTTTT. Encoded protein: CASSLGGASGELFF.

The genes are TRBV7-3 and TRBJ2-2; 15 bases fit TRBD2. The length of the CDR3 is 20 residues. V shed 5 bases, J shed 4 bases, and the junction held 14 bases outside the gene matches. Germline CDR1 and CDR2: SGHTA and FQGTGA. CDR3 residues: CASSPTAQGLAGGVTGELFF. The CDR3 DNA sequence: TGTGCCAGCAGCCCTACTGCACAAGGACTAGCGGGAGGGGTCACCGGGGAGCTGTTTTTT.

The V gene is TRBV7-9, the J gene TRBJ1-4, with TRBD1 as a possible D gene (6 bases). The germline gives CDR1 SEHNR, CDR2 FQNEAQ (reference sequence). This CDR3 has 17 amino acids. The V end lost 6 bases, the J end lost 4 bases, and 21 bases lay between the germline ends. The CDR3 spells CASSSTRTDSINEKLFF. In nucleotides, the CDR3 is TGTGCCAGCAGTTCCACTCGGACAGACTCGATTAATGAAAAACTGTTTTTT.

The chain uses TRBV27 and TRBJ1-1; D is unclear. Trimming removed 2 bases from V and 3 bases from J, with 7 bases in between. CDR1 and CDR2 from the germline V gene are MNHEY and SMNVEV (reference sequence). The CDR3 contains 13 residues. The CDR3, as DNA: TGTGCCAGCAGTTTAGCGCATTACACTGAAGCTTTCTTT. Protein product: CASSLAHYTEAFF.

This sequence joins TRBV5-8 and TRBJ2-2; maybe TRBD2 (6 bases). This CDR3 contains 17 residues. Germline-derived CDR1 and CDR2 are SGHTS and YDEGEE. V lost 4 bases to trimming and J lost 2 bases, with 18 bases between them. CDR3 DNA: TGTGCCAGCAGCATCGGGACTGTACACCTTAACACCGGGGAGCTGTTTTTT. Residues: CASSIGTVHLNTGELFF. The full variable domain, completed using reference TRBV5-8 and TRBJ2-2, is EAGVTQSPTHLIKTRGQQATLRCSPISGHTSVYWYQQALGLGLQFLLWYDEGEERNRGNFPPRFSGRQFPNYSSELNVNALELEDSALYLCASSIGTVHLNTGELFFGEGSRLTVL.

The chain links TRBV6-1 to TRBJ1-1, with 7 bases that match TRBD1. J lost 10 bases, V lost 8 bases, and 4 bases had no gene match. Germline V gives CDR1 MNHNS, CDR2 SASEGT. The CDR3 has 10 amino acids. CDR3 sequence: CASGWDRAFF. DNA of the CDR3: TGTGCCAGCGGATGGGACAGAGCTTTCTTT.

The rearrangement links TRBV7-9 to TRBJ1-1, with TRBD1 as a possible D gene (6 bases). The germline V gene has CDR1 SEHNR and CDR2 FQNEAQ (reference sequence). V was pared by 10 bases and J by 2 bases, with 11 bases between. This CDR3 region has 12 residues. The CDR3 DNA sequence: TGTGCCACCAGGGGAGCTAACACTGAAGCTTTCTTT. As protein: CATRGANTEAFF.

The rearrangement joins TRBV29-1 to TRBJ2-7, with 9 bases aligning to TRBD1. The CDR3 totals 15 residues. After removal of 1 base from V and 2 bases from J, the junction contained 6 bases not matched to a gene. Germline CDR1 reads SQVTM; CDR2 reads ANQGSEA. The CDR3 DNA follows: TGCAGCGTTGAAGGGTGGGGGACAGGGCCCTACGAGCAGTACTTC. Residues: CSVEGWGTGPYEQYF.

The chain combines TRBV7-6 with TRBJ2-3; 12 nucleotides agree with TRBD2. The germline gives CDR1 SGHVS, CDR2 FNYEAQ. This CDR3 region has 15 residues. Trimming cost V 7 bases and J 5 bases; bases outside gene matches: 7. In nucleotides, the CDR3 is TGTGCCAGCAACCCGACTAGCGGGAGTGGAGATACGCAGTATTTT. Translated: CASNPTSGSGDTQYF. The full variable domain, completed using reference TRBV7-6 and TRBJ2-3, is GAGVSQSPRYKVTKRGQDVALRCDPISGHVSLYWYRQALGQGPEFLTYFNYEAQQDKSGLPNDRFSAERPEGSISTLTIQRTEQRDSAMYRCASNPTSGSGDTQYFGPGTRLTVL.

The V and J genes are TRBV30 and TRBJ2-7, with unresolved D. Looked up from germline, CDR1 is GTSNPN and CDR2 is SVGIG (reference sequence). The CDR3 has 12 residues. Trimming cost V 0 bases and J 4 bases, with 7 bases left between them. The CDR3 bases are TGTGCCTGGAGTGTAGTAGGGTACGAGCAGTACTTC. Its translation is CAWSVVGYEQYF.